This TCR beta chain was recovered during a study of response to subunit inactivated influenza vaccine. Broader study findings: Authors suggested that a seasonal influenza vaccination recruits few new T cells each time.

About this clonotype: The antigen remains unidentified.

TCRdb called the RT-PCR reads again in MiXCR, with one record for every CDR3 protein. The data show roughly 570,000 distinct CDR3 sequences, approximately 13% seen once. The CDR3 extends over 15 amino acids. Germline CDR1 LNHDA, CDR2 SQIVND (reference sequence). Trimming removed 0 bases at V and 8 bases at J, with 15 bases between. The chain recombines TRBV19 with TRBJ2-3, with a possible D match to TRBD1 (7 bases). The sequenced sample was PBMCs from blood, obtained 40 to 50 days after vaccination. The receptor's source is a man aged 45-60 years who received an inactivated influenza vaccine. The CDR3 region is CASSIDVGGGTTQYF. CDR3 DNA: TGTGCCAGTAGTATAGACGTCGGAGGGGGCACTACGCAGTATTTT. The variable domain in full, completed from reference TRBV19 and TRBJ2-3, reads DGGITQSPKYLFRKEGQNVTLSCEQNLNHDAMYWYRQDPGQGLRLIYYSQIVNDFQKGDIAEGYSVSREKKESFPLTVTSAQKNPTAFYLCASSIDVGGGTTQYFGPGTRLTVL.